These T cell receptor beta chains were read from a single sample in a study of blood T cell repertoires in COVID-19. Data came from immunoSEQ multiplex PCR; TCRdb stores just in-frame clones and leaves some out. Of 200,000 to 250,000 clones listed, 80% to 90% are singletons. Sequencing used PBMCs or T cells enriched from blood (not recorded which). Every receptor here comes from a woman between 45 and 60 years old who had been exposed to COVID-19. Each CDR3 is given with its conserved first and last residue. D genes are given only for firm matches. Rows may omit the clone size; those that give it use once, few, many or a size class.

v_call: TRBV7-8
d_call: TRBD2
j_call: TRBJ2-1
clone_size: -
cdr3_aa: CASSPRGVAGVVTNEQFF
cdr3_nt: TGTGCCAGCAGCCCTAGGGGGGTAGCGGGGGTCGTGACGAATGAGCAGTTCTTC

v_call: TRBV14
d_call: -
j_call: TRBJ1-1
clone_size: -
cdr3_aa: CASSRRKPGLAEAFF
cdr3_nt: TGTGCCAGCAGCCGAAGGAAGCCGGGTCTAGCTGAAGCTTTCTTT

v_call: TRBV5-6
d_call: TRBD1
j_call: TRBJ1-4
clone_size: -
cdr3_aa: CASSPSGGTGWGF
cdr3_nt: TGTGCCAGCAGCCCGAGTGGTGGGACAGGTTGGGGTTTT

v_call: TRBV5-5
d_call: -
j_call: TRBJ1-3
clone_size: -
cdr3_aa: CASSWGDSGNTIYF
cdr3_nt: TGTGCCAGCAGCTGGGGCGACTCTGGAAACACCATATATTTT

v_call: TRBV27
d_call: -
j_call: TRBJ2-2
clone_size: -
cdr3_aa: CASSLLPGHPTGELFF
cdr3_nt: TGTGCCAGCAGTTTACTTCCCGGACATCCCACCGGGGAGCTGTTTTTT

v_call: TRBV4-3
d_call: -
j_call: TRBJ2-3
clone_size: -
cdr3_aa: CASSQDPGGQDTQYF
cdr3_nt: TGCGCCAGCAGCCAAGATCCCGGGGGGCAGGATACGCAGTATTTT

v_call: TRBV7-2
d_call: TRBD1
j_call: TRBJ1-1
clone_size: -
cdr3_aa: CASSPNSGGAAWGTEAFF
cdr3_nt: TGTGCCAGCAGCCCGAATTCAGGGGGCGCGGCGTGGGGCACTGAAGCTTTCTTT

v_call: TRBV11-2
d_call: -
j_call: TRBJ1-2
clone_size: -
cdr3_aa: CASSPRQFSYGYTF
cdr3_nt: TGTGCCAGCAGCCCCCGACAGTTTTCCTATGGCTACACCTTC

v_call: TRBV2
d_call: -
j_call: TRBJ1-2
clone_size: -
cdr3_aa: CASSEWGEPTF
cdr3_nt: TGTGCCAGCAGTGAATGGGGGGAACCTACATTC

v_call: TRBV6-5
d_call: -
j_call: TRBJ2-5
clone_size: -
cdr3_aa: CASSWGRIGETQYF
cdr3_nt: TGTGCCAGCAGTTGGGGGCGCATAGGAGAGACCCAGTACTTC

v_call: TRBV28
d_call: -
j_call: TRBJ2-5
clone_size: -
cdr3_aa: CASSPPGSGAQETQYF
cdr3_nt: TGTGCCAGCAGTCCCCCCGGGTCTGGGGCGCAAGAGACCCAGTACTTC

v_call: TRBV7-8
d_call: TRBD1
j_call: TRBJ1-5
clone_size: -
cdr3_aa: CASSAPGGAGPQHF
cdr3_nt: TGTGCCAGCAGCGCGCCAGGGGGAGCGGGGCCCCAGCATTTT

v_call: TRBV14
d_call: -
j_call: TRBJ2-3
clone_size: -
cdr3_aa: CASSQDRRVGDTQYF
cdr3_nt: TGTGCCAGCAGCCAAGATAGGAGGGTAGGAGATACGCAGTATTTT

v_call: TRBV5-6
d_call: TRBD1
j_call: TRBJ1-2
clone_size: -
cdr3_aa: CASSSTGRNYGYTF
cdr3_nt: TGTGCCAGCAGCTCGACAGGGCGCAACTATGGCTACACCTTC

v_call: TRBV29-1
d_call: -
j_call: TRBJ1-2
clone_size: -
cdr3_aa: CSVYQGYGYTF
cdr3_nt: TGCAGCGTCTATCAGGGGTATGGCTACACCTTC

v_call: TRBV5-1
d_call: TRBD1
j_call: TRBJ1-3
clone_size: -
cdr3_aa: CASSRTGGTGNTIYF
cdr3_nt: TGCGCCAGCAGCCGGACAGGGGGAACTGGAAACACCATATATTTT

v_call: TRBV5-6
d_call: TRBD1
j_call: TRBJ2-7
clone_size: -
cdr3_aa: CASSPTGTGAREQYF
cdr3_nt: TGTGCCAGCAGCCCGACCGGGACAGGGGCTCGCGAGCAGTACTTC

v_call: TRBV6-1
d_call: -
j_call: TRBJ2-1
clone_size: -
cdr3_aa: CASSEQVYNEQFF
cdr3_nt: TGTGCCAGCAGTGAACAGGTCTACAATGAGCAGTTCTTC

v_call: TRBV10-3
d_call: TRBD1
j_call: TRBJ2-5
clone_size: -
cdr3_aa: CAIREDRGQETQYF
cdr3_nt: TGTGCCATCAGAGAAGACAGGGGCCAAGAGACCCAGTACTTC

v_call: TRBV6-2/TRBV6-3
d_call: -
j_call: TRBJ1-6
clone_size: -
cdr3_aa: CASSSAPGQGSPLHF
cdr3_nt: TGTGCCAGCAGTTCAGCCCCCGGGCAGGGATCACCCCTCCACTTT

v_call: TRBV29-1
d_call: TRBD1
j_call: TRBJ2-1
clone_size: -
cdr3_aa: CSVEDNTPGQGTYNEQFF
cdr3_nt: TGCAGCGTTGAAGACAACACACCGGGACAGGGGACCTACAATGAGCAGTTCTTC

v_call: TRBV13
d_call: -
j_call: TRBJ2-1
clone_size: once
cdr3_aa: CASSLMRVNEQFF
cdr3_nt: TGTGCCAGCAGCTTAATGCGGGTCAATGAGCAGTTCTTC

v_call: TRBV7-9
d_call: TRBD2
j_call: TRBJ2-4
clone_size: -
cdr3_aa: CASSLDGTSGSNNIQYF
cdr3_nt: TGTGCCAGCAGCTTAGACGGGACTAGCGGGTCGAACAACATTCAGTACTTC

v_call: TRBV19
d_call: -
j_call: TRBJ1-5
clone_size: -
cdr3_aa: CASSATGQSGGQPQHF
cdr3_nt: TGTGCCAGTAGTGCCACAGGACAGTCTGGGGGTCAGCCCCAGCATTTT

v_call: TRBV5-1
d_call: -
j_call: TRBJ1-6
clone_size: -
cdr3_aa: CASSLVRGDNSPLHF
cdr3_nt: TGCGCCAGCAGCTTGGTACGGGGAGATAATTCACCCCTCCACTTT

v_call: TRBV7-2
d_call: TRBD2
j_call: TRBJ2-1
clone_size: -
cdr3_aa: CASSLSGGAMGEQFF
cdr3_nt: TGTGCCAGCAGCTTAAGCGGGGGGGCCATGGGTGAGCAGTTCTTC

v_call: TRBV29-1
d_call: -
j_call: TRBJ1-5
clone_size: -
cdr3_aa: CSVEEGGSGGPQHF
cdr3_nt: TGCAGCGTTGAAGAAGGGGGATCCGGCGGGCCCCAGCATTTT

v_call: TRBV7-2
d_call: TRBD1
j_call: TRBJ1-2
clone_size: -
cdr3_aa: CASSTSTGTSGYTF
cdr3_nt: TGTGCCAGCAGCACATCGACAGGGACTTCTGGCTACACCTTC

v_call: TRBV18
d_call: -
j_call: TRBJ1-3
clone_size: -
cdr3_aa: CASYAGPLTNTIYF
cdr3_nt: TGTGCCAGCTATGCGGGCCCACTGACAAACACCATATATTTT

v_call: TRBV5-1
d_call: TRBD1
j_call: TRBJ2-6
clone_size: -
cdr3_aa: CASSLWWTGASVGANVLTF
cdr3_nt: TGCGCCAGCAGCTTGTGGTGGACAGGAGCCTCCGTTGGGGCCAACGTCCTGACTTTC

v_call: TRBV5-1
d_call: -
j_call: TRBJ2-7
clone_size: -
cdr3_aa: CASSGDSYYEQYF
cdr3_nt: TGCGCCAGCAGCGGGGACTCGTACTACGAGCAGTACTTC

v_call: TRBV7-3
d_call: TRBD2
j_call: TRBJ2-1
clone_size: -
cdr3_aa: CASSPWGGSHNEQFF
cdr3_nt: TGTGCCAGCAGCCCATGGGGGGGGTCCCACAATGAGCAGTTCTTC

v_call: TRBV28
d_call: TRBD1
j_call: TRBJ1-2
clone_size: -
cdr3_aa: CASSSTMGQGVTGYTF
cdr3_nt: TGTGCCAGCAGTTCCACCATGGGACAGGGGGTAACTGGCTACACCTTC

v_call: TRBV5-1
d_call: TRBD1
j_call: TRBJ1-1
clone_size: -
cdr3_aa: CASSADRLSEAFF
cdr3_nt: TGCGCCAGCAGCGCGGACAGGTTATCTGAAGCTTTCTTT

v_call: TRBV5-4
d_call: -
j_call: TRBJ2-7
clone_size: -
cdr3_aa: CASSLDRSYEQYF
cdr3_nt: TGTGCCAGCAGCTTAGACAGATCCTACGAGCAGTACTTC

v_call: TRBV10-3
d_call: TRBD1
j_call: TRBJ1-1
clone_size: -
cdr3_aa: CAISESTPGGNTEAFF
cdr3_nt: TGTGCCATCAGTGAGTCTACTCCAGGGGGGAACACTGAAGCTTTCTTT

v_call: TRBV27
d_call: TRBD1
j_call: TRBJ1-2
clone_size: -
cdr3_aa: CASSFGQGDGYTF
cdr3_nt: TGTGCCAGCAGTTTTGGACAGGGGGATGGCTACACCTTC

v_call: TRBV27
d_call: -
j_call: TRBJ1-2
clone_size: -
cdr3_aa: CASSLSGGNGYTF
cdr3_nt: TGTGCCAGCAGTTTATCCGGAGGTAATGGCTACACCTTC

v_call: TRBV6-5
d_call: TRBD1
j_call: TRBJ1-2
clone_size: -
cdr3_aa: CASSLDRVNYGYTF
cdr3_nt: TGTGCCAGCAGCCTCGACAGGGTAAACTATGGCTACACCTTC

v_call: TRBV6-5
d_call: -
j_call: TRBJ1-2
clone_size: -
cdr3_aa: CASKTGKGDGYTF
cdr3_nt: TGTGCCAGCAAAACAGGGAAAGGGGATGGCTACACCTTC

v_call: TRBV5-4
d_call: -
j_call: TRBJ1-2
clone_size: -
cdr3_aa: CASSQSPQVTFYGYTF
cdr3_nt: TGTGCCAGCAGCCAGAGCCCACAGGTTACGTTCTATGGCTACACCTTC

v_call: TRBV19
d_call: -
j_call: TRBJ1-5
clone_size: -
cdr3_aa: CASRGTLSNQPQHF
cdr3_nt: TGTGCCAGTAGAGGGACACTTAGCAATCAGCCCCAGCATTTT

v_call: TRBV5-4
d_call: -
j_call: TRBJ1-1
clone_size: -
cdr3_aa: CASSFLTGNTEAFF
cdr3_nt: TGTGCCAGCAGCTTTTTGACAGGGAACACTGAAGCTTTCTTT

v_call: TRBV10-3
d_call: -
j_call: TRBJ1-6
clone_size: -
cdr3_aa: CAISPDSLNSPLHF
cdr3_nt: TGTGCCATCAGCCCAGACAGCCTAAATTCACCCCTCCACTTT

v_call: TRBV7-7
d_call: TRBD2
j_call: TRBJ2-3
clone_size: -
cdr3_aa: CASSSGLAATDTQYF
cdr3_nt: TGTGCCAGCAGCTCGGGACTAGCGGCCACAGATACGCAGTATTTT

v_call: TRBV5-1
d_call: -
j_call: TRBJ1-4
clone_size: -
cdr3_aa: CASSWGSGNEKLFF
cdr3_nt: TGCGCCAGCAGCTGGGGCTCGGGTAATGAAAAACTGTTTTTT

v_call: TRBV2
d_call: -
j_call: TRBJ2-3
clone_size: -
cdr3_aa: CASTGLTDTQYF
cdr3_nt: TGTGCCAGTACCGGACTCACAGATACGCAGTATTTT

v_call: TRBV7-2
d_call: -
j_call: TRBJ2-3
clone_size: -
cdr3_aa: CASSSRDITSTDTQYF
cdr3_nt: TGTGCCAGCAGCTCCCGGGACATAACTAGCACAGATACGCAGTATTTT

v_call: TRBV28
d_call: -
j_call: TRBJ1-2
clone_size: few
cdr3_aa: CASNQGGLSYTF
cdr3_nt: TGTGCCAGCAACCAAGGGGGTTTGAGCTACACCTTC

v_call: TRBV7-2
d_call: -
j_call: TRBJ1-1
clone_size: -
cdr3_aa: CASSLRRDTEAFF
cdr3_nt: TGTGCCAGCAGCTTGAGAAGAGACACTGAAGCTTTCTTT